These 28 T cell receptor beta chains originate from one sample sequenced in a study of tissue T cells after allogeneic stem cell transplantation. This research-autopsy study prospectively enrolled adult allogeneic hematopoietic cell transplant recipients with steroid-refractory graft-versus-host disease. Assay: immunoSEQ multiplex PCR; the TCRdb copy retains only in-frame clones and omits some. The sample consists of about 2,500 clones, roughly 72% of them appearing once. Sequenced here: colon tissue, sampled at autopsy. These receptors all stem from a male patient over 55 with steroid-refractory graft-versus-host disease after an allogeneic stem cell transplant. Some T cells may arise from the graft donor.

The chain is built from TRBV18 and TRBJ1-1; 7 bases are shared with TRBD1. Trimming took 4 bases from V and 4 from J; bases not matched to a gene: 3. The CDR3 runs 13 residues. CDR1 is KGHSH and CDR2 is LQKENI in the germline V gene. Here the CDR3 DNA reads TGTGCCAGCTCACAATCAGGGGGCACTGAAGCTTTCTTT. It translates to CASSQSGGTEAFF.

The chain is built from TRBV6-1 and TRBJ1-1; D gene uncertain. This CDR3 is 13 amino acids long. The V and J ends lost 0 bases and 6 bases respectively, with 8 bases between them. CDR1 MNHNS and CDR2 SASEGT come from the germline V gene. The DNA of the CDR3 is TGTGCCAGCAGTGAAGCAGGAGATCCTGAAGCTTTCTTT. It encodes CASSEAGDPEAFF.

This sequence joins TRBV10-3 and TRBJ2-7; D unclear. CDR3 length: 14 amino acids. V was shortened by 2 bases and J by 3 bases, with 11 bases between the two germline ends. Germline assignment: CDR1 ENHRY and CDR2 SYGVKD. CDR3: CAISEGRVDYEQYF. CDR3 DNA sequence: TGTGCCATCAGTGAGGGAAGGGTCGACTACGAGCAGTACTTC.

The J gene is TRBJ1-2, the V gene TRBV10-3; D remains ambiguous. Germline loops: CDR1 ENHRY, CDR2 SYGVKD. CDR3 size: 14 residues. Trimming removed 3 bases from V and 6 bases from J, with 14 bases in between. The DNA of the CDR3 is TGTGCCATCAGTGAAGGGCAGCTTACCGATGGCTACACCTTC. Protein: CAISEGQLTDGYTF.

The chain links TRBV20-1 to TRBJ2-3; TRBD2 aligns across 7 bases. Germline CDR1 reads DFQATT; CDR2 reads SNEGSKA (reference sequence). The V segment lost 3 bases and the J segment 2 bases; nucleotides outside the gene matches: 5. The CDR3 length is 14 residues. The CDR3 reads CSASSGTTTDTQYF. CDR3 in DNA: TGCAGTGCTAGTTCCGGGACTACCACAGATACGCAGTATTTT.

J is TRBJ2-1 and V is TRBV3-1 (or the pseudogene TRBV3-2); TRBD2 aligns across 7 bases. With 5 bases clipped from V and 6 bases from J, the junction kept 16 bases outside the gene matches. From germline, CDR1 is LGHDT and CDR2 YNNKEL (reference sequence). There are 17 residues in the CDR3. This CDR3 is CASSRTSPISIPNEQFF. CDR3 coding DNA: TGTGCCAGCAGCAGGACTAGTCCCATTTCCATTCCCAATGAGCAGTTCTTC.

The chain employs TRBV2 and TRBJ2-5, with 7 bases that match TRBD2. Germline V gene data show CDR1 as SNHLY and CDR2 as FYNNEI. This CDR3 spans 13 amino acids. The V segment lost 6 bases and the J segment 5 bases; nucleotides outside the gene matches: 6. This CDR3 reads CASSLGRGETQYF. CDR3 nucleotides: TGTGCCAGCAGCCTCGGGCGGGGGGAGACCCAGTACTTC.

V gene TRBV5-1 combines with J gene TRBJ1-2, with D maybe TRBD1 (5 bases). The length of the CDR3 is 14 residues. Germline loops: CDR1 SGHRS, CDR2 YFSETQ. V was trimmed by 0 bases and J by 3 bases, leaving 9 bases between them. The CDR3 is CASSLAQGDYGYTF. The CDR3 nucleotides read TGCGCCAGCAGCTTGGCCCAGGGTGACTATGGCTACACCTTC.

The chain recombines TRBV10-2 with TRBJ2-7; D is perhaps TRBD1 (6 bases). V was pared by 5 bases and J by 5 bases, with 13 bases between. The CDR3 spans 13 residues. Germline CDR1 is WSHSY and CDR2 is SAAADI. This CDR3 reads CASSLTQGNEQYF. CDR3 in DNA: TGCGCCAGCAGTCTGACCCAGGGGAACGAGCAGTACTTC.

The chain joins TRBV7-2 to TRBJ2-7; 10 bases map to TRBD1. Looked up from germline, CDR1 is SGHTA and CDR2 is FQGNSA. Trimming cost V 0 bases and J 2 bases; bases outside gene matches: 1. CDR3 length equals 15 residues. DNA of the CDR3: TGTGCCAGCAGCTTAGCGGGACAGGGGACCTACGAGCAGTACTTC. This translates into CASSLAGQGTYEQYF.

This sequence joins TRBV2 and TRBJ1-2; D ambiguous. This CDR3 has 12 amino acids. The germline gives CDR1 SNHLY, CDR2 FYNNEI. V was clipped by 6 bases and J by 4 bases, with 9 bases between them. CDR3 protein: CASRDDSYGYTF. CDR3 DNA sequence: TGTGCCAGCAGGGACGATAGCTATGGCTACACCTTC.

This clone ranks as large. This rearrangement joins TRBV11-3 to TRBJ1-1; the match to TRBD1 covers 7 bases. The CDR3 extends over 12 amino acids. Per germline, CDR1 SGHNT and CDR2 YENEEA. V lost 0 bases to trimming and J lost 11 bases; unmatched junction nucleotides: 3. In nucleotides, the CDR3 is TGTGCCAGCAGCTTAGACGACAGGGCGGCTTTCTTT. It translates to CASSLDDRAAFF.

The rearrangement links TRBV7-9 to TRBJ2-6; D unresolved. V was shortened by 1 base and J by 0 bases, with 4 bases between the two germline ends. CDR3 length: 15 residues. The germline CDR1 and CDR2 sequences are SEHNR and FQNEAQ (reference sequence). DNA of the CDR3: TGTGCCAGCAGCTTAGTTCCCTCTGGGGCCAACGTCCTGACTTTC. It codes for CASSLVPSGANVLTF.

The gene calls are TRBV10-3 and TRBJ2-7; D uncertain. V lost 2 bases and J lost 6, with 17 bases in between. This CDR3 contains 15 residues. In germline, CDR1 is ENHRY, CDR2 SYGVKD. The CDR3 nucleotides read TGTGCCATCAGTGAGAAGACTCTCGCCGCCAGCGAGCAGTACTTC. Protein product: CAISEKTLAASEQYF.

This clone is labeled large (0.1 to 1%). This chain uses TRBV6-6 with TRBJ1-5; 7 nucleotides align to TRBD1. The junction had 4 bases not matched to a gene; V was cut back by 2 bases and J by 3 bases. From germline, CDR1 is MNHNY and CDR2 SVGAGI (reference sequence). CDR3 length: 15 residues. The CDR3 loop reads CASSYRTGVNQPQHF. In nucleotides, the CDR3 is TGTGCCAGCAGTTACCGTACAGGGGTCAATCAGCCCCAGCATTTT.

The V gene is TRBV19, the J gene TRBJ2-7; either TRBD1 or TRBD2 may supply D (6 bases each). Germline lookup yields CDR1 LNHDA and CDR2 SQIVND (reference sequence). Trimming removed 10 bases at V and 4 bases at J, with 17 bases between. The CDR3 is 13 amino acids. The chain's CDR3 is CATSYKGGYEQYF. DNA for the CDR3: TGTGCCACCTCGTATAAGGGGGGTTACGAGCAGTACTTC.

There are a few counts of this clone. The V and J genes are TRBV20-1 and TRBJ1-2, with D hard to call. CDR3 length: 11 amino acids. V was trimmed by 3 bases and J by 4 bases, leaving 6 bases between them. CDR1 is DFQATT and CDR2 is SNEGSKA in the germline V gene (reference sequence). CDR3: CSARDFYGYTF. CDR3 coding DNA: TGCAGTGCTAGGGATTTCTATGGCTACACCTTC.

Turning to this clone: The sample contains more than one DNA sequence encoding this CDR3. The chain recombines TRBV9 with TRBJ2-7, with 9 bases that match TRBD2. CDR3 size: 15 residues. The germline V gene encodes CDR1 SGDLS and CDR2 YYNGEE. The junction had 3 bases not matched to a gene; V was cut back by 0 bases and J by 2 bases. The CDR3 region has the DNA TGTGCCAGCAGCGTAGCAAGCGGGGGGACCTACGAGCAGTACTTC. It translates to CASSVASGGTYEQYF.

The rearrangement joins TRBV6-5 to TRBJ2-7; D gene uncertain. V was pared by 0 bases and J by 2 bases, with 11 bases between. Germline V gene data show CDR1 as MNHEY and CDR2 as SVGAGI. The CDR3 is 15 amino acids. For the CDR3, the DNA is TGTGCCAGCAGTTACTCTTTCGTCCAAGCCTACGAGCAGTACTTC. It codes for CASSYSFVQAYEQYF.

This clone has just a few counts. The chain joins TRBV5-1 to TRBJ2-7, with D unresolved. V shed 0 bases and J shed 4 bases, with 14 bases lying between them. The CDR3 sequence is 15 residues long. Germline CDR1 reads SGHRS; CDR2 reads YFSETQ. CDR3 sequence reads: CASSLGLGLGYEQYF. The CDR3 DNA follows: TGCGCCAGCAGCTTGGGGTTGGGATTAGGGTACGAGCAGTACTTC. The variable domain in full, completed from reference TRBV5-1 and TRBJ2-7, reads KAGVTQTPRYLIKTRGQQVTLSCSPISGHRSVSWYQQTPGQGLQFLFEYFSETQRNKGNFPGRFSGRQFSNSRSEMNVSTLELGDSALYLCASSLGLGLGYEQYFGPGTRLTVT.

The chain employs TRBV2 and TRBJ2-3, with D possibly TRBD2 on 7 matching bases. Trimming cost V 7 bases and J 4 bases, with 18 bases left between them. This CDR3 is built from 15 residues. Germline CDR1 and CDR2: SNHLY and FYNNEI. The CDR3 region is CASILEGGGSDTQYF. The DNA of the CDR3 is TGTGCCAGCATTCTAGAGGGGGGGGGTTCAGATACGCAGTATTTT.

The chain has TRBV28 and TRBJ1-6; TRBD1 matches 7 bases. The CDR3 has 15 residues. With 6 bases clipped from V and 1 base from J, the junction kept 3 bases outside the gene matches. Germline V gene lookup returns CDR1 MDHEN and CDR2 SYDVKM. CDR3 region: CASREQGSYNSPLHF. In DNA, the CDR3 is TGTGCCAGCAGGGAACAGGGGTCCTATAATTCACCCCTCCACTTT.

This chain uses TRBV5-1 with TRBJ1-4; the D is unclear. V was shortened by 0 bases and J by 1 base, with 4 bases between the two germline ends. Germline V gives CDR1 SGHRS, CDR2 YFSETQ. This CDR3 spans 14 amino acids. CDR3 DNA sequence: TGCGCCAGCAGCTTGGCAGGAACTAATGAAAAACTGTTTTTT. This encodes CASSLAGTNEKLFF.

The gene calls are TRBV28 and TRBJ1-4, with D perhaps matching TRBD1 (5 bases). The germline V and J ends were trimmed by 5 bases and 0 bases, with 16 bases remaining between them. The length of the CDR3 is 17 residues. The germline CDR1 and CDR2 sequences are MDHEN and SYDVKM. CDR3 coding DNA: TGTGCCAGCAGTGTGGAGCGGGGACTCGCAACTAATGAAAAACTGTTTTTT. Residues: CASSVERGLATNEKLFF.

The chain links TRBV7-2 to TRBJ2-7, with no clear D. V was pared by 3 bases and J by 1 base, with 16 bases between. The germline V gene encodes CDR1 SGHTA and CDR2 FQGNSA. This CDR3 contains 16 residues. The CDR3 spells CASSFYDPLLSYEQYF. CDR3 in DNA: TGTGCCAGCAGCTTTTATGACCCCTTATTATCCTACGAGCAGTACTTC.

This clone was found a few times. This chain joins TRBV11-1 and TRBJ2-7, with D unclear. V was pared by 2 bases and J by 0 bases, with 8 bases between. CDR1 SGHAT and CDR2 FQDESV come from the germline V gene (reference sequence). This CDR3 is built from 14 residues. The CDR3 here is CASSLLRGSYEQYF. The CDR3 DNA reads as TGTGCCAGCAGCTTACTTCGCGGCTCCTACGAGCAGTACTTC.

In this sample, this clone turned up a few times. The chain is built from TRBV6-6 and TRBJ2-7; weak D call: TRBD1 (5 bases). The germline V gene has CDR1 MNHNY and CDR2 SVGAGI (reference sequence). The length of the CDR3 is 15 residues. Trimming removed 8 bases from V and 2 bases from J, with 19 bases in between. CDR3 sequence: CASGQGLLETYEQYF. The CDR3 DNA reads TGTGCCAGCGGCCAGGGCCTCTTGGAGACCTACGAGCAGTACTTC.

This clone was detected only once. The V and J genes are TRBV9 and TRBJ2-7, with TRBD1 matching over 9 bases. Germline CDR1 is SGDLS and CDR2 is YYNGEE. The junction had 7 bases not matched to a gene; V was cut back by 4 bases and J by 5 bases. The CDR3 covers 14 residues. Here the CDR3 reads CASSPRQGEHEQYF. As DNA, the CDR3 is TGTGCCAGCAGCCCCCGACAGGGGGAGCACGAGCAGTACTTC.